A selection of T cell receptor beta chains follows, all from one sample in a study of blood T cell repertoires in COVID-19. The table came from immunoSEQ multiplex PCR; TCRdb's copy has only in-frame clones and leaves some out. The data hold 300,000 or so clones, with roughly 90% observed a single time. Sequences were obtained from peripheral blood. The receptor source for this set is a woman in her thirties with COVID-19, enrolled during active disease. Each CDR3 is given with its conserved first and last residue. A D gene is named only where the DNA matches it firmly. Rows give clone size only sometimes, using once, few, many, or a class for an expanded clone.

clone_size j_call cdr3_length v_call d_call cdr3_nt cdr3_aa
. TRBJ1-1 16 TRBV12-5 TRBD1 TGTGCTAGTGTCATAACGCCGGGACAGGGGAACACTGAAGCTTTCTTT CASVITPGQGNTEAFF
. TRBJ2-3 14 TRBV6-5 TRBD1 TGTGCCAGCAGACCTCAGGGGGCCACAGATACGCAGTATTTT CASRPQGATDTQYF
. TRBJ1-4 18 TRBV10-1 . TGCGCCAGGAAAAAAAAGGACAGAGACCATAATCGACGTGAAAAACTGTTTTTT CARKKKDRDHNRREKLFF
once TRBJ2-5 16 TRBV7-9 TRBD2 TGTGCCAGCAGCTTAGTTATCGGGAGGAGGGGCGAGACCCAGTACTTC CASSLVIGRRGETQYF
. TRBJ2-3 15 TRBV3-1/TRBV3-2 TRBD2 TGTGCCAGCAGCCAGGGACTAGCGGGAGTAGATACGCAGTATTTT CASSQGLAGVDTQYF
. TRBJ2-6 17 TRBV28 TRBD1 TGTGCCAGCGGACTGACAGGGGCTATGGCTGGGGCCAACGTCCTGACTTTC CASGLTGAMAGANVLTF
. TRBJ2-4 15 TRBV6-2/TRBV6-3 . TGTGCCAGCCGCCATGGGGTACAGGTTAATAACATTCAGTACTTC CASRHGVQVNNIQYF
. TRBJ1-5 14 TRBV28 TRBD1 TGTGCCAGCAGCCGCAGACAGGGGCGACAGCCCCAGCATTTT CASSRRQGRQPQHF
. TRBJ2-7 16 TRBV13 TRBD2 TGTGCCAGCAGCCCCACTTTTCTAGCGGGGCCCTACGAGCAGTACTTC CASSPTFLAGPYEQYF
. TRBJ2-5 14 TRBV13 . TGTGCCAGCAGCCCCGGACGGGGACAAGAGACCCAGTACTTC CASSPGRGQETQYF
. TRBJ1-2 14 TRBV5-5 TRBD1 TGTGCCAGCAGCTTTGCAGGGGGAAACTATGGCTACACCTTC CASSFAGGNYGYTF
once TRBJ2-7 16 TRBV3-1/TRBV3-2 . TGTGCCAGCAGCCACCCAAAGGTAGGACACCTCTACGAGCAGTACTTC CASSHPKVGHLYEQYF
. TRBJ2-1 14 TRBV30 TRBD2 TGTGCCTGCCCTGGACTAGCGCCCTACAATGAGCAGTTCTTC CACPGLAPYNEQFF
. TRBJ1-1 15 TRBV9 TRBD1 TGTGCCAGCAGCGTAGCAACAGGGGGTGGTACTGAAGCTTTCTTT CASSVATGGGTEAFF
. TRBJ2-3 13 TRBV19 . TGTGCCAGTAGTATGATGGGAGGAGATACGCAGTATTTT CASSMMGGDTQYF
. TRBJ2-7 16 TRBV9 TRBD1 TGTGCCAGCAGCCTCTATGGGGGGACAGGGGCCAACGAGCAGTACTTC CASSLYGGTGANEQYF
. TRBJ1-1 12 TRBV5-1 TRBD1 TGCGCCAGCGGACGACAGGGGCAGGAAGCTTTCTTT CASGRQGQEAFF
. TRBJ1-4 14 TRBV6-5 . TGTGCCAGCAGACCGCGGGGGTCGGATGAAAAACTGTTTTTT CASRPRGSDEKLFF
. TRBJ2-7 15 TRBV30 TRBD2 TGTGCCTGGAGTCCGGGGCTAGCGGGAAGCTACGAGCAGTACTTC CAWSPGLAGSYEQYF
. TRBJ1-5 16 TRBV19 . TGTGCCAGTAGTATAAGTCTTGGGGCAGTGCATCAGCCCCAGCATTTT CASSISLGAVHQPQHF
. TRBJ2-5 14 TRBV2 . TGTGCCAGCAGAAAGGACGGGCGGGGCGAGACCCAGTACTTC CASRKDGRGETQYF
once TRBJ2-7 14 TRBV18 . TGTGCCAGCTCACCAGTCCAGGCTACTAGGGAGCAGTACTTC CASSPVQATREQYF
. TRBJ2-7 14 TRBV11-2 . TGTGCCAGCAGCTTAGGGGTAGGACTCTACGAGCAGTACTTC CASSLGVGLYEQYF
. TRBJ1-2 16 TRBV28 TRBD1 TGTGCCAGCAGTTTGCCGGGACAGGGGGCAGTCTATGGCTACACCTTC CASSLPGQGAVYGYTF
once TRBJ1-1 14 TRBV12-5 . TGTGCTAGTGGTTTAGGTCCGGGGGACACTGAAGCTTTCTTT CASGLGPGDTEAFF
. TRBJ2-1 15 TRBV27 TRBD2 TGTGCCAGCAGCACGCTAGCGGGATTCTACAATGAGCAGTTCTTC CASSTLAGFYNEQFF
. TRBJ1-2 14 TRBV3-1/TRBV3-2 . TGTGCCAGCAGCCAAGATCGGGGGGTGGCTGGCTACACCTTC CASSQDRGVAGYTF
. TRBJ1-5 15 TRBV27 . TGTGCCAGCAGTTTATCGGGGGCAGGCAATCAGCCCCAGCATTTT CASSLSGAGNQPQHF
. TRBJ1-2 12 TRBV28 . TGTGCCAGCAGTCCGCAGGGCTATGGCTACACCTTC CASSPQGYGYTF
. TRBJ2-5 13 TRBV19 . TGTGCCAGTAGTAAGGGGTTCGGAGAGACCCAGTACTTC CASSKGFGETQYF
. TRBJ1-1 14 TRBV7-9 TRBD1 TGTGCCAGCAGCCTTATAAGGGACAGGGGTTTAGCTTTCTTT CASSLIRDRGLAFF
. TRBJ1-1 13 TRBV6-5 . TGTGCCAGCACTCTAGGGGGTTACACTGAAGCTTTCTTT CASTLGGYTEAFF
. TRBJ2-4 12 TRBV11-2 . TGTGCCAGCAGCGCCACAGTAAACATTCAGTACTTC CASSATVNIQYF
. TRBJ1-1 15 TRBV6-5 TRBD1 TGTGCCAGCAGTAACATACAGGGGTTCAACACTGAAGCTTTCTTT CASSNIQGFNTEAFF
. TRBJ1-5 15 TRBV7-8 TRBD1 TGTGCCAGCAGCTTAGGGGACAGGGGAAATCAGCCCCAGCATTTT CASSLGDRGNQPQHF
. TRBJ1-1 11 TRBV20-1 . TGCAGTGCCCCAGGGGACGCTGAAGCTTTCTTT CSAPGDAEAFF
. TRBJ1-1 12 TRBV28 . TGTGCCAGCAGTATAGTACGCACTGAAGCTTTCTTT CASSIVRTEAFF
. TRBJ2-1 12 TRBV12-3/TRBV12-4 . TGTGCCAGCCAGGAAACCTACAATGAGCAGTTCTTC CASQETYNEQFF
. TRBJ1-4 15 TRBV5-4 TRBD1 TGTGCCAGCAGCTTGGACGGGACAGGGGGTAGTAAACTGTTTTTT CASSLDGTGGSKLFF
. TRBJ2-6 16 TRBV2 TRBD1 TGTGCCAGCAGTGAAGAGACAGGGACTGGGGCCAACGTCCTGACTTTC CASSEETGTGANVLTF
. TRBJ1-1 15 TRBV7-2 . TGTGCCAGCAGCTTAGCGGGAGGGGGGAACACTGAAGCTTTCTTT CASSLAGGGNTEAFF
once TRBJ2-1 12 TRBV27 . TGTGCCAGCAGTCAACGGGACAATGAGCAGTTCTTC CASSQRDNEQFF
. TRBJ2-3 12 TRBV29-1 . TGCAGCGAGGCGGACTCCACAGATACGCAGTATTTT CSEADSTDTQYF
. TRBJ2-7 15 TRBV3-1/TRBV3-2 . TGTGCCAGCAGCCAAAGTAGCAGGGCGTCCTACGAGCAGTACTTC CASSQSSRASYEQYF
. TRBJ2-1 17 TRBV5-1 TRBD2 TGCGCCAGCAGCTTTGGTAGCGGGATAGGGTCCTACAATGAGCAGTTCTTC CASSFGSGIGSYNEQFF
. TRBJ1-5 16 TRBV7-8 . TGTGCCAGCGGGCTAAACAGGGCTACTAAAAATCAGCCCCAGCATTTT CASGLNRATKNQPQHF
. TRBJ2-1 15 TRBV29-1 TRBD1 TGCAGCGTTGAAAGGGGAACAGGGGGCATGAATGAGCAGTTCTTC CSVERGTGGMNEQFF
once TRBJ2-3 15 TRBV28 TRBD2 TGTGCCAGCAGCTTAGCGGGAGGGCCGGGAGATACGCAGTATTTT CASSLAGGPGDTQYF
. TRBJ1-6 14 TRBV28 . TGTGCCAGCAGTTTAGCACAGCCTAATTCACCCCTCCACTTT CASSLAQPNSPLHF
. TRBJ2-1 15 TRBV7-2 TRBD1 TGTGCCAGCAGCTCTCGGGACAGGGGAGGGAATGAGCAGTTCTTC CASSSRDRGGNEQFF
. TRBJ1-2 15 TRBV5-5 TRBD1 TGTGCCAGCAGCTTGTTGGACAGGGATAACTATGGCTACACCTTC CASSLLDRDNYGYTF
. TRBJ2-7 11 TRBV28 . TGTGCCAGCACCCAGGGGTACGAGCAGTACTTC CASTQGYEQYF